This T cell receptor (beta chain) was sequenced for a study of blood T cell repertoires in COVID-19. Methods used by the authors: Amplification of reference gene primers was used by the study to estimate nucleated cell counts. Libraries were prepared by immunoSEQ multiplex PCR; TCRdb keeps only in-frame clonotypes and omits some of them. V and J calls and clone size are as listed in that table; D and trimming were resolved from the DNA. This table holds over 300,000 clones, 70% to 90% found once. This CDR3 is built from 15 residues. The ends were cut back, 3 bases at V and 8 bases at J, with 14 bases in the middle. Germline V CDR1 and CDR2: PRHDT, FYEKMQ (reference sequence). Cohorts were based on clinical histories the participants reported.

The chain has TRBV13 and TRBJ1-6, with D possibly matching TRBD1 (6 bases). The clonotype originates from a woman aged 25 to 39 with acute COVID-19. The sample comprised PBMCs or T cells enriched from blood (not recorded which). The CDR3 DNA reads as TGTGCCAGCAGCTTTATCCAGGGGAGGGATTCACCCCTCCACTTT. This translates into CASSFIQGRDSPLHF.